A single sample is the source of the 4 T cell receptor beta chains below, sequenced in a study of cytomegalovirus exposure and HLA in healthy donors. Primers: 60 Vbeta forward and 13 Jbeta reverse. Clones were read by immunoSEQ multiplex PCR, and TCRdb kept only the in-frame ones, dropping some. Among 75,000 to 90,000 clones listed, around 77% were seen once. Sequenced input: PBMCs. Every receptor here comes from a man aged 50 to 59 in good health and CMV-seronegative.

This clone was found a few times. This chain joins TRBV30 and TRBJ2-2; TRBD1 is a possible D gene (6 bases). Germline CDR1 and CDR2: GTSNPN and SVGIG (reference sequence). The CDR3 sequence is 13 residues long. With 1 base removed from V and 7 bases from J, the gap between germline ends came to 10 bases. Here the CDR3 reads CAWSGQVGGELFF. The CDR3 DNA reads TGTGCCTGGAGTGGACAGGTCGGCGGGGAGCTGTTTTTT.

This clone was counted a single time. The V and J genes are TRBV28 and TRBJ1-6, with 9 bases aligning to TRBD1. The CDR3 loop spans 17 amino acids. Germline V lookup: CDR1 MDHEN, CDR2 SYDVKM. V shed 3 bases and J 9 bases; nucleotides not matched to a gene: 12. As DNA, the CDR3 is TGTGCCAGCAGTTTTCAGAAACCGGGACAGGGAAGTTCACCCCTCCACTTT. It translates to CASSFQKPGQGSSPLHF.

This clone was recorded once. This chain links TRBV5-6 with TRBJ1-5; no clear D gene. CDR1 is SGHDT, CDR2 YYEEEE, per germline. The CDR3 loop spans 12 amino acids. The V end lost 0 bases, the J end lost 11 bases, and 9 bases lay between the germline ends. Written as DNA, the CDR3 is TGTGCCAGCAGCTTGGCTGGGAGGGCCCAGCATTTT. Amino acids: CASSLAGRAQHF.

The sample holds one count of this clone. V usage is TRBV5-1 and J usage is TRBJ2-7; 11 positions match TRBD2. Germline trimming cut 0 bases from V and 6 bases from J; bases unmatched to any gene: 14. The CDR3 runs to 18 residues. Germline V gene lookup returns CDR1 SGHRS and CDR2 YFSETQ. The CDR3 sequence: CASSLAAASGGSPIEQYF. CDR3 nucleotide sequence: TGCGCCAGCAGCTTGGCCGCGGCTAGCGGGGGGTCCCCTATCGAGCAGTACTTC. The full variable domain, rest sourced from reference TRBV5-1 and TRBJ2-7, is KAGVTQTPRYLIKTRGQQVTLSCSPISGHRSVSWYQQTPGQGLQFLFEYFSETQRNKGNFPGRFSGRQFSNSRSEMNVSTLELGDSALYLCASSLAAASGGSPIEQYFGPGTRLTVT.